This T cell receptor beta chain was documented in a study of cytotoxic CD8 clonotypes in ibrutinib-treated CLL. About the research overall: Partial response occurred in roughly 25 patients and complete response in 2; at median approximately 68 months, roughly 14 remained remitted and about 12 progressed.

Remarks on this clone: Its antigen is currently unknown.

Overall study findings and caveats: Under therapy, public clonotypes either contracted or stayed stable, and they were uncommon. Increased clonality at ibrutinib response gave way to a return toward baseline at progression. Baseline clonality, higher than in age-matched healthy donors, tracked circulating CD8+ T-cell counts.

The assay was immunoSEQ multiplex PCR, and TCRdb's table has in-frame clones only and misses some. The sample includes 50,000 to 75,000 clones, 71% of them seen just once. The germline gives CDR1 LGHNA, CDR2 YNFKEQ. The CDR3 covers 16 residues. V was clipped by 3 bases and J by 3 bases; unmatched bases: 5. The input for sequencing was PBMCs, taken after 12 months of ibrutinib treatment. The receptor was derived from a human donor with chronic lymphocytic leukemia. V and J are TRBV4-2 and TRBJ1-6, with 7 bases that match TRBD1. The CDR3 coding sequence is TGTGCCAGCAGCCAGGCCGACAGGGACTATAATTCACCCCTCCACTTT. This codes for CASSQADRDYNSPLHF.